This TCR beta chain was observed in a study of T cell responses to AZD1222 COVID-19 vaccine. The germline V and J ends were trimmed by 3 bases and 2 bases, with 8 bases remaining between them. The germline gives CDR1 KGHSH, CDR2 LQKENI. The CDR3 runs to 13 residues. Regarding this clone: Its antigen remains unidentified.

Produced via immunoSEQ multiplex PCR; TCRdb's table is partial and in-frame only. The repertoire holds about 130,000 clones, with 80% to 90% as singletons. Study-wide points: Females outnumbered males among donors, who were mostly white British; clonal diversity was possibly underestimated. Among spike-specific TCRs, nearly half reportedly target unmutated variant regions.

The material sequenced was peripheral blood, taken on day 0 of AZD1222 vaccination. This chain connects TRBV18 to TRBJ2-7; no firm D call. This clonotype originated in an adult in good health. CDR3 bases: TGTGCCAGCTCACCCCGACAAGCCTACGAGCAGTACTTC. Protein: CASSPRQAYEQYF.